These 16 T cell receptor beta chains were sequenced from one sample in a study of PD-1 blockade in classical Hodgkin lymphoma. Every patient experienced relapse after autologous stem cell transplantation, and brentuximab vedotin exposure varied. Sequencing was performed with immunoSEQ multiplex PCR; in TCRdb, only in-frame clones are kept and a portion is missing. The sample lists roughly 30,000 clones; around four fifths were seen once. The sample in question was peripheral blood mononuclear cells (PBMCs), obtained before the second cycle of nivolumab. The receptors originated from a human donor with classical Hodgkin lymphoma.

The rearrangement uses TRBV4-3 and TRBJ2-2; 11 positions agree with TRBD1. The V segment lost 3 bases and the J segment 4 bases; nucleotides outside the gene matches: 10. This CDR3 spans 18 amino acids. In germline, CDR1 is LGHNA, CDR2 YSLEER. This chain's CDR3 is CASSHRLSGTGGTGELFF. The DNA for the CDR3 is TGCGCCAGCAGCCACAGACTTTCCGGGACAGGGGGCACCGGGGAGCTGTTTTTT.

J is TRBJ2-2 and V is TRBV7-6; possible D gene TRBD1, 6 bases. V was clipped by 5 bases and J by 5 bases, with 15 bases between them. CDR3 length: 15 amino acids. CDR1 SGHVS and CDR2 FNYEAQ come from the germline V gene. The CDR3 loop is CASSSYRERTGELFF. The CDR3 region has the DNA TGTGCCAGCAGCAGCTACAGGGAGCGGACCGGGGAGCTGTTTTTT.

This clone was seen a single time. The chain joins TRBV6-5 to TRBJ1-5; D remains unclear. CDR1 is MNHEY, CDR2 SVGAGI, per germline. This CDR3 has 15 amino acids. The V and J ends lost 6 bases and 1 base respectively, with 13 bases between them. The CDR3 protein is CASRPPGSSNQPQHF. The CDR3 nucleotides read TGTGCCAGCAGACCCCCCGGAAGCAGCAATCAGCCCCAGCATTTT.

The chain is built from TRBV19 and TRBJ2-1; 7 bases agree with TRBD1. There are 17 residues in the CDR3. The J segment lost 5 bases and the V segment lost 3 bases, leaving 13 bases of the junction unmatched. Per germline, CDR1 LNHDA and CDR2 SQIVND (reference sequence). The CDR3 loop reads CASSISPPGRGNNEQFF. In nucleotides, the CDR3 is TGTGCCAGTAGTATCTCCCCCCCGGGCAGGGGGAACAATGAGCAGTTCTTC.

This clone appeared a single time. The V and J genes are TRBV6-6 and TRBJ2-7; weak D call: TRBD2 (5 bases). The germline V gene encodes CDR1 MNHNY and CDR2 SVGAGI (reference sequence). The ends were cut back, 2 bases at V and 3 bases at J, with 5 bases in the middle. This CDR3 is built from 12 residues. The CDR3 loop reads CASSYEGYEQYV. DNA of the CDR3: TGTGCCAGCAGTTACGAGGGCTACGAGCAGTACGTC.

This chain links TRBV6-6 with TRBJ2-7; D possibly corresponds to TRBD1 (5 bases). The CDR3 has 13 residues. The V end lost 2 bases, the J end lost 4 bases, and 9 bases lay between the germline ends. CDR1 is MNHNY, CDR2 SVGAGI, per germline (reference sequence). CDR3 sequence (DNA): TGTGCCAGCAGTTACGCAGGGTCGTACGAGCAGTACTTC. It is translated as CASSYAGSYEQYF.

The rearrangement joins TRBV7-8 to TRBJ2-7; 10 bases line up with TRBD2. V was pared by 2 bases and J by 1 base, with 2 bases of the junction left unmatched. CDR1 and CDR2 from the germline V gene are SGHVS and FQNEAQ. CDR3 length: 15 residues. CDR3 DNA: TGTGCCAGCAGCTTACGGGGACTAGCGTCCTACGAGCAGTACTTC. Protein product: CASSLRGLASYEQYF.

V and J are TRBV5-6 and TRBJ2-2, with TRBD2 matching 11 bases. V shed 3 bases and J 0 bases; nucleotides not matched to a gene: 7. Germline loops: CDR1 SGHDT, CDR2 YYEEEE. CDR3 length: 18 residues. CDR3 coding DNA: TGTGCCAGCAGCTCCACTCTGACTAGCGGGGCGAACACCGGGGAGCTGTTTTTT. It yields the protein CASSSTLTSGANTGELFF.

This clone was counted between two and nine times. The chain uses TRBV5-4 and TRBJ2-7; possibly TRBD1 or TRBD2 for D (5 bases each). Germline values: CDR1 SGHNT, CDR2 YYREEE (reference sequence). The CDR3 consists of 14 residues. V lost 4 bases and J 5 bases, leaving 16 bases between the germline ends. This CDR3 is CASSPGAGRNEQYF. DNA for the CDR3: TGTGCCAGCAGCCCCGGGGCAGGGCGCAACGAGCAGTACTTC. The entire variable domain, with the rest obtained from reference TRBV5-4 and TRBJ2-7, is as follows: ETGVTQSPTHLIKTRGQQVTLRCSSQSGHNTVSWYQQALGQGPQFIFQYYREEENGRGNFPPRFSGLQFPNYSSELNVNALELDDSALYLCASSPGAGRNEQYFGPGTRLTVT.

The V gene is TRBV15, the J gene TRBJ2-1; the D is unclear. Germline V gene data show CDR1 as LNHNV and CDR2 as YYDKDF (reference sequence). The CDR3 spans 15 residues. The ends were cut back, 3 bases at V and 0 bases at J, with 9 bases in the middle. The CDR3 is CATSSSWSSYNEQFF. CDR3 DNA sequence: TGTGCCACCAGCAGCAGTTGGAGCTCCTACAATGAGCAGTTCTTC.

V gene TRBV5-1 combines with J gene TRBJ2-1, with 10 bases matching TRBD2. With V trimmed by 0 bases and J by 7 bases, 4 bases remained unmatched. Germline CDR1 SGHRS, CDR2 YFSETQ. The CDR3 totals 15 residues. CDR3 nucleotide sequence: TGCGCCAGCAGCTTGGGTCTAGCGGGGGAGAATGAGCAGTTCTTC. This codes for CASSLGLAGENEQFF.

This clone has just one count. The V call is TRBV18, the J call TRBJ1-2; D is undetermined. CDR3 length equals 12 residues. Trimming cost V 4 bases and J 2 bases, with 5 bases left between them. Germline V gene lookup returns CDR1 KGHSH and CDR2 LQKENI. Here the CDR3 reads CASSQDNYGYTF. CDR3 sequence (DNA): TGTGCCAGCTCACAGGACAACTATGGCTACACCTTC. The full variable domain, its missing parts supplied by reference TRBV18 and TRBJ1-2, is NAGVMQNPRHLVRRRGQEARLRCSPMKGHSHVYWYRQLPEEGLKFMVYLQKENIIDESGMPKERFSAEFPKEGPSILRIQQVVRGDSAAYFCASSQDNYGYTFGSGTRLTVV.

This chain connects TRBV7-9 to TRBJ1-5; D call uncertain. The CDR3 has 14 amino acids. Germline V gene data show CDR1 as SEHNR and CDR2 as FQNEAQ (reference sequence). Trimming cost V 5 bases and J 6 bases, with 14 bases left between them. CDR3 sequence (DNA): TGTGCCAGCAGCCGACGTGGGGATAGTCAGCCCCAGCATTTT. This sequence encodes CASSRRGDSQPQHF.

CDR3 sequence reads: CSVEGRSSYNEQFF. In DNA form, the CDR3 reads TGCAGCGTTGAGGGACGGAGCTCCTACAATGAGCAGTTCTTC. This sequence joins TRBV29-1 and TRBJ2-1; D may correspond to TRBD1 or TRBD2 (5 bases each). This CDR3 is built from 14 residues. V shed 3 bases and J shed 0 bases, with 9 bases lying between them. Germline CDR1 and CDR2: SQVTM and ANQGSEA.

The rearrangement links TRBV6-5 to TRBJ1-1, with D maybe TRBD1 (6 bases). The CDR3 spans 14 residues. Looked up from germline, CDR1 is MNHEY and CDR2 is SVGAGI. The V end was cut by 4 bases, the J end by 10 bases, with 19 bases between. CDR3 nucleotide sequence: TGTGCCAGCAGTTCGCAGGGGTACCGAAGGGGAGCTTTCTTT. This sequence encodes CASSSQGYRRGAFF.

V gene TRBV7-6 combines with J gene TRBJ1-1; a possible D gene is TRBD1 (5 bases). V was clipped by 5 bases and J by 0 bases, with 10 bases between them. Germline values: CDR1 SGHVS, CDR2 FNYEAQ. The CDR3 totals 14 residues. Here the CDR3 reads CASSATGLNTEAFF. CDR3 in DNA: TGTGCCAGCAGCGCCACAGGATTGAACACTGAAGCTTTCTTT.